A single sample gave rise to the 23 T cell receptor beta chains below, sequenced in a study of CD8 T cells in ankylosing spondylitis. No cognate antigen is known for these TCRs. Using its own MiXCR run on the 5' RACE reads, TCRdb lists one record per CDR3 protein. There are a few hundred thousand distinct CDR3 sequences in the sample; approximately 17% occur only once, and approximately 0.93% lies in the top ten. General observations from the study: One TCR beta motif, made up of eight or nine highly homologous variants, appeared characteristic of ankylosing spondylitis blood.

Sample: blood, either unsorted or a sorted T cell fraction (not recorded which). These receptors all come from a male donor with ankylosing spondylitis.

This clonotype occurred many times. The rearrangement links TRBV5-1 to TRBJ1-6; no clear D. CDR3 length: 15 residues. Germline loops: CDR1 SGHRS, CDR2 YFSETQ. Trimming removed 4 bases from V and 5 bases from J, with 13 bases in between. CDR3 nucleotide sequence: TGCGCCAGCAGCCGTCGGAGGCCGAATAATTCACCCCTCCACTTT. This translates into CASSRRRPNNSPLHF.

This clonotype was observed a handful of times. This chain links TRBV11-2 with TRBJ2-1; D is undetermined. The CDR3 loop spans 14 amino acids. The V end lost 1 base, the J end lost 10 bases, and 14 bases lay between the germline ends. Germline V gene data show CDR1 as SGHAT and CDR2 as FQNNGV. The CDR3 DNA reads as TGTGCCAGCAGCTTAGCAGGAGATGTCCGGGAGCAGTTCTTC. Translation: CASSLAGDVREQFF.

This clonotype was detected a few times. The chain is built from TRBV4-1 and TRBJ2-3; D ambiguous. CDR1 MGHRA and CDR2 YSYEKL come from the germline V gene. The CDR3 runs 16 residues. Trimming pared 1 base from V and 2 bases from J, leaving 13 bases between. CDR3 nucleotide sequence: TGCGCCAGCAGCCAAGTACTGTCGGCTGCCACAGATACGCAGTATTTT. Its protein product is CASSQVLSAATDTQYF.

This rearrangement joins TRBV5-1 to TRBJ1-1; 8 nucleotides align to TRBD1. The trim removed 0 bases at V and 10 bases at J, leaving 5 bases unmatched. This CDR3 is built from 13 residues. The germline V gene has CDR1 SGHRS and CDR2 YFSETQ. DNA of the CDR3: TGCGCCAGCAGCTTGGATCTAACAGGGGGAGCTTTCTTT. Its translation: CASSLDLTGGAFF.

The rearrangement links TRBV5-1 to TRBJ1-4; 9 nucleotides agree with TRBD1. The CDR3 is 15 amino acids. From germline, CDR1 is SGHRS and CDR2 YFSETQ. V dropped 3 bases and J dropped 5; count of bases not matched to a gene: 5. CDR3 sequence reads: CASSSEGTGNEKLFF. DNA of the CDR3: TGCGCCAGCAGCTCCGAGGGGACAGGGAATGAAAAACTGTTTTTT.

The chain joins TRBV7-8 to TRBJ2-1; a weak D match, TRBD2 (6 bases). This CDR3 comprises 14 residues. Germline V gives CDR1 SGHVS, CDR2 FQNEAQ. The germline V and J ends were trimmed by 5 bases and 4 bases, with 12 bases remaining between them. CDR3 protein: CASSKREAYNEQFF. The CDR3 DNA reads TGTGCCAGCAGCAAGAGGGAGGCGTACAATGAGCAGTTCTTC.

This clonotype has ten or more counts. V is TRBV12-3 or TRBV12-4 and J is TRBJ1-5; a possible D gene is TRBD1 (6 bases). V lost 6 bases and J 5 bases, leaving 11 bases between the germline ends. The CDR3 length is 13 residues. The DNA for the CDR3 is TGTGCCAGCAGATACAGGGAGGATCAGCCCCAGCATTTT. The encoded protein is CASRYREDQPQHF.

This clonotype was picked up a small number of times. The gene calls are TRBV29-1 and TRBJ1-1; D remains ambiguous. Between the trimmed V and J ends, which lost 4 bases and 4 bases, there was a span of 19 bases. The CDR3 extends over 15 amino acids. Germline CDR1 and CDR2: SQVTM and ANQGSEA. The chain's CDR3 is CSVARGGGRGTEAFF. CDR3 in DNA: TGCAGCGTTGCGCGGGGAGGTGGCCGGGGCACTGAAGCTTTCTTT.

This clonotype was seen a handful of times. The V call is TRBV12-3 or TRBV12-4, the J call TRBJ1-3; D remains ambiguous. Trimming shortened V by 5 bases and J by 0 bases, and 14 bases separated the two germline ends. This CDR3 has 16 residues. The CDR3 bases are TGTGCCAGCAGTGACCCGGACGCCCGCTCTGGAAACACCATATATTTT. Translated, it gives CASSDPDARSGNTIYF.

The chain carries TRBV20-1 and TRBJ2-3, with 9 bases identical to TRBD2. This CDR3 is built from 16 residues. J was trimmed by 1 base and V by 5 bases; bases with no gene match: 10. Germline V CDR1 and CDR2: DFQATT, SNEGSKA (reference sequence). This CDR3 reads CSALTSGQTGTDTQYF. The CDR3 region has the DNA TGCAGTGCTCTGACTAGCGGTCAGACCGGCACAGATACGCAGTATTTT.

This clonotype showed up many times. This sequence joins TRBV12-3 or TRBV12-4 and TRBJ2-7, with 9 bases aligning to TRBD2. The CDR3 extends over 17 amino acids. Trimming cost V 3 bases and J 2 bases; bases outside gene matches: 11. CDR3 sequence (DNA): TGTGCCAGCAGTTTCATGCGCGGGGGGGACGCACCCTACGAGCAGTACTTC. This sequence encodes CASSFMRGGDAPYEQYF.

At least ten counts were recorded for this clonotype. The genes are TRBV5-5 and TRBJ2-3; the D gene is possibly TRBD2 (5 bases). Germline V gene sequence: CDR1 SGHKS, CDR2 YYEKEE (reference sequence). The CDR3 spans 15 residues. The V and J ends lost 4 bases and 0 bases respectively, with 12 bases between them. CDR3 amino acids: CASSRTPTSTDTQYF. The CDR3, as DNA: TGTGCCAGCAGCCGGACTCCAACGAGCACAGATACGCAGTATTTT.

At least ten counts were recorded for this clonotype. The chain is built from TRBV12-3 or TRBV12-4 and TRBJ2-1; D call uncertain. Trimming took off 6 bases at V and 3 bases at J, with 6 bases between the two ends. The CDR3 runs 12 residues. The CDR3 is CASRRNYNEQFF. CDR3 sequence (DNA): TGTGCCAGCAGACGCAACTACAATGAGCAGTTCTTC.

The sample holds a few counts of this clonotype. The chain has TRBV15 and TRBJ1-1; D not resolved. The CDR3 is made up of 13 amino acids. Trimming cost V 0 bases and J 11 bases, with 13 bases left between them. CDR1 and CDR2 from the germline V gene are LNHNV and YYDKDF (reference sequence). The CDR3 DNA is TGTGCCACCAGCAGAGATAGTAAGGGATCGGCTTTCTTT. Translating gives CATSRDSKGSAFF.

This clonotype has just a few counts. The rearrangement uses TRBV5-1 and TRBJ2-3; 8 positions agree with TRBD2. The CDR3 totals 16 residues. Germline V gene data show CDR1 as SGHRS and CDR2 as YFSETQ. The V segment lost 1 base and the J segment 5 bases; nucleotides outside the gene matches: 9. The CDR3 reads CASSLFSGGHGDTQYF. CDR3 nucleotides: TGCGCCAGCAGCTTGTTCTCGGGGGGGCATGGAGATACGCAGTATTTT.

This clonotype was seen a handful of times. The chain carries TRBV6-1 and TRBJ2-7; D possibly corresponds to TRBD2 (6 bases). The CDR3 sequence is 14 residues long. Per germline, CDR1 MNHNS and CDR2 SASEGT. V dropped 7 bases and J dropped 1 base, with 14 bases sitting between them. CDR3 sequence: CASINRGSSYEQYF. The CDR3 region has the DNA TGTGCCAGCATCAACCGGGGGTCATCCTACGAGCAGTACTTC.

This clonotype appeared a few times. V usage is TRBV19 and J usage is TRBJ1-2, with 11 bases that match TRBD1. V was clipped by 5 bases and J by 3 bases; unmatched bases: 5. Germline V gene lookup returns CDR1 LNHDA and CDR2 SQIVND (reference sequence). The CDR3 runs to 15 residues. CDR3 region: CASSLRTGGDYGYTF. The CDR3 bases are TGTGCCAGTAGTTTACGGACAGGGGGCGACTATGGCTACACCTTC. Together with reference TRBV19 and TRBJ1-2, the CDR3 gives the full variable domain: DGGITQSPKYLFRKEGQNVTLSCEQNLNHDAMYWYRQDPGQGLRLIYYSQIVNDFQKGDIAEGYSVSREKKESFPLTVTSAQKNPTAFYLCASSLRTGGDYGYTFGSGTRLTVV.

The sample holds many counts of this clonotype. This chain connects TRBV7-2 to TRBJ2-7, with D perhaps given as TRBD1 or TRBD2 (5 bases each). The CDR3 is 13 amino acids. Germline V gene data show CDR1 as SGHTA and CDR2 as FQGNSA. V gave up 5 bases and J gave up 0 bases, with 8 bases separating them. The CDR3 sequence: CASSPGTSYEQYF. The CDR3 DNA reads as TGTGCCAGCAGCCCGGGGACCTCCTACGAGCAGTACTTC.

This clonotype was detected only a few times. V gene TRBV10-3 combines with J gene TRBJ2-1; 16 bases map to TRBD2. This CDR3 region has 15 residues. After removal of 4 bases from V and 9 bases from J, the junction contained 3 bases not matched to a gene. From germline, CDR1 is ENHRY and CDR2 SYGVKD. CDR3 in amino acids: CAISAGTSGRGEQFF. The CDR3 DNA reads as TGTGCCATCAGTGCCGGGACTAGCGGGAGGGGTGAGCAGTTCTTC.

V is TRBV6-1 and J is TRBJ2-1; D may match TRBD1 or TRBD2 (5 bases each). From germline, CDR1 is MNHNS and CDR2 SASEGT. Trimming pared 5 bases from V and 0 bases from J, leaving 11 bases between. This CDR3 spans 15 amino acids. As DNA, the CDR3 is TGTGCCAGCAGTCGTCGGGGCAACTCCTACAATGAGCAGTTCTTC. Translating gives CASSRRGNSYNEQFF.

This clonotype was seen only a few times. This sequence joins TRBV6-5 and TRBJ1-3, with a weak D call TRBD1 (5 bases). CDR1 is MNHEY, CDR2 SVGAGI, per germline. This CDR3 contains 17 residues. With 4 bases removed from V and 1 base from J, the gap between germline ends came to 17 bases. CDR3 amino acids: CASSSSAGMRSGNTIYF. The CDR3 DNA reads as TGTGCCAGCAGTTCATCGGCAGGGATGAGGTCTGGAAACACCATATATTTT.

The rearrangement uses TRBV10-3 and TRBJ2-3; 7 nucleotides agree with TRBD2. There are 14 residues in the CDR3. V gave up 9 bases and J gave up 6 bases; unmatched junction bases: 12. In germline, CDR1 is ENHRY, CDR2 SYGVKD. The CDR3 spells CAILRGREGDTQYF. CDR3 bases: TGTGCCATTTTAAGGGGCAGGGAGGGGGATACGCAGTATTTT.

The sample holds a few counts of this clonotype. The chain links TRBV7-8 to TRBJ1-3, with D unclear. V was pared by 7 bases and J by 4 bases, with 17 bases between. The germline gives CDR1 SGHVS, CDR2 FQNEAQ. CDR3 length: 15 residues. The CDR3 DNA is TGTGCCAGCACCTCGCGCGGGGTAATGGGAAACACCATATATTTT. Amino acid sequence: CASTSRGVMGNTIYF.